This T cell receptor (beta chain) was recorded in a study of cytomegalovirus exposure and HLA in healthy donors. Assay used: immunoSEQ multiplex PCR; TCRdb lists only in-frame clones, some missing. The profile covers 190,000 or so clones, with 84% appearing a single time and 2.8% taken by the ten largest. The material sequenced was PBMCs. The clonotype originates from a young woman in good health and CMV-seropositive.

The CDR3 here is CASSLVEGSAQYF. CDR3 DNA: TGTGCCAGCAGTTTAGTGGAGGGTTCGGCCCAGTACTTC. The chain recombines TRBV6-5 with TRBJ2-5; possibly TRBD2 for D (6 bases). The CDR3 contains 13 residues. Trimming removed 4 bases at V and 9 bases at J, with 15 bases between. Germline V gene sequence: CDR1 MNHEY, CDR2 SVGAGI.